The present TCR beta chain was sequenced within a study of blood T cell repertoires in COVID-19 (dated by TCRdb to 2019 to 2021). In terms of the full investigation: The collaborator samples originated in the United States, Italy and Spain and spanned the acute and convalescent phases of COVID-19. The prospective study material was composed of cDNA or gDNA derived from T cells, B-cell-depleted T cells, or PBMCs. The dataset comprised deeply sampled blood TCRbeta repertoires from subjects exposed to, actively infected with, or recovered from COVID-19. The repertoires were made available in a free public database intended to serve as a resource for research on the immune response to SARS-CoV-2. The samples were drawn from the first 160 participants of the ongoing ImmuneRACE study and from some 1,300 subjects provided by 6 global collaborators. A de-identified subject ID, COVID-19 status, age in years and sex were almost always included in the sample metadata. HLA class I and class II types, where available, came from metadata supplied by the sample provider rather than from assay-based typing.

The study at large found these results: How much clinical and demographic metadata was included differed by source and by participant, and the metadata was provided uncurated.

The immunoSEQ Assay, a bias-controlled multiplex PCR, was used to amplify TCRbeta CDR3 regions from genomic DNA. For the original study's pipeline: Nucleated cell counts per sample were estimated from amplification of reference gene primers within the assay. To quantify the absolute abundance of each unique TCRbeta CDR3 rearrangement, sequence reads were collapsed and filtered. For each sample, productive Simpson clonality was calculated by taking the square root of Simpson's diversity index across productive rearrangements. In its TCRdb copy, this immuneACCESS table keeps in-frame sequences only and misses some clones. Where compared with another copy, unresolved V genes explain less than half of these, and the others have no known cause. That table furnishes V, J and clone size, whereas the DNA furnished D and trimming. The sample records roughly 260,000 clones, around 90% of which are singletons. The top ten clonotypes cover around 2.6% of the sample.

The CDR3 runs 14 amino acids, cysteine and phenylalanine included. Solely the CDR3 DNA is kept, with 42 bases framed from the first base. As regards this clone: The antigen this receptor binds is unknown. No base quality information exists; no much larger clone differs at one position.

One collaborating source in Seattle enrolled patients during active infection and followed them longitudinally through the course of disease. Collaborating institutions collected whole blood in K2EDTA tubes following their own protocols. Collaborator samples were shipped for TCRbeta analysis as frozen whole blood, isolated PBMCs, or DNA extracted from either sample type. Sequencing was carried out using peripheral blood. The chain joins TRBV21-1 to TRBJ1-2; no DNA check was done on the table's D call, TRBD1. TRBV21-1 is tagged as a pseudogene. The receptor was isolated from a person aged 18 to 29 with COVID-19, enrolled during active disease. The CDR3 region: CASSKWGDSYGYTF. In nucleotide form, the sequence is TGTGCCAGCAGCAAATGGGGCGACTCCTATGGCTACACCTTC.